By share, the clone carrying this T cell receptor beta chain counts as medium-sized. What it binds is unknown. These data come from a study of vaccination and CD4 T cells after COVID-19. With the Oncomine TCR Beta short-read assay, DNA from cultured CD4+ T cells was sequenced. After culture, CD4+ T cells served as the source for genomic DNA extraction. TCRdb used MiXCR to reprocess the PCR reads, holding one entry per CDR3 protein. The profile shows roughly 7,000 distinct CDR3 sequences, roughly a third of them singletons. Treatment denoted: approximately 10-day PBMC culture with coronavirus spike peptide pools or control peptides (ViraFEST assay). According to the study, CD4+ T cells from the unexposed donor were gathered ahead of the COVID-19 pandemic (2011-2018). It was with roughly 9.6 IU/ml IL-2 and 9 to 10 ug/ml peptide pools that 1.5 million to 2.5 million PBMCs per well were cultured. Germline V CDR1 and CDR2: MNHEY, SMNVEV (reference sequence). Trimming removed 0 bases at V and 4 bases at J, with 12 bases between. The CDR3 has 15 amino acids.

The chain has TRBV27 and TRBJ1-2; no definite D call. The TCR comes from a human donor in good health. Material for sequencing was CD4+ T cells from blood, cultured in vitro. The CDR3 loop reads CASSLSRTGFYGYTF. CDR3 sequence (DNA): TGTGCCAGCAGTTTATCCCGGACGGGGTTCTATGGCTACACCTTC.